A selection of T cell receptor beta chains follows, all from one sample in a study of metastatic and nonmetastatic thyroid tumors. TCRdb re-called clones from the PCR reads using MiXCR. Of tens of thousands of clones in the sample, around 33% are singletons; the top ten hold roughly 16%. The material sequenced was tumor tissue. The receptors here all came from a female donor with papillary thyroid cancer or a benign thyroid nodule (not recorded which). Some clones in this sample may be carry-over from other donors' samples. CDR3s include the opening cysteine and the closing phenylalanine or tryptophan. The D gene is left open where the match is weak. The size of a clone is reported for some rows only, either as once, few or many, or as a class for expanded clones.

size | J | D | V | CDR3 | DNA
few | TRBJ1-1 | TRBD1 | TRBV11-2 | CASSPWDRGQETEAFF | TGTGCCAGCAGCCCGTGGGACAGGGGGCAAGAGACTGAAGCTTTCTTT
few | TRBJ2-2 | - | TRBV4-2 | CASSLEGAWGGELFF | TGTGCCAGCAGCCTAGAAGGGGCTTGGGGCGGGGAGCTGTTTTTT
- | TRBJ2-5 | - | TRBV11-3 | CASSSLDNREETQYF | TGTGCCAGCAGCTCCCTGGACAACCGCGAAGAGACCCAGTACTTC
few | TRBJ2-1 | TRBD1 | TRBV6-6 | CASSTWTGGEGYNEQFF | TGTGCCAGCAGTACCTGGACAGGGGGCGAGGGCTACAATGAGCAGTTCTTC
- | TRBJ1-2 | - | TRBV4-2 | CASSPREVTRLYGYTF | TGTGCCAGCAGCCCACGTGAGGTGACAAGACTCTATGGCTACACCTTC
- | TRBJ2-1 | - | TRBV20-1 | CSTQGSENYNEQFF | TGCAGTACCCAGGGTAGCGAGAACTACAATGAGCAGTTCTTC
few | TRBJ2-3 | - | TRBV28 | CASSLQIKGADTQYF | TGTGCCAGCAGTTTACAAATCAAAGGCGCAGATACGCAGTATTTT
few | TRBJ1-6 | - | TRBV5-6 | CASRLTWGNSPLHF | TGTGCCAGCAGACTGACGTGGGGAAACTCACCCCTCCACTTT
few | TRBJ2-7 | TRBD1 | TRBV6-1 | CASSEGGTGSSEQYF | TGTGCCAGCAGTGAAGGGGGGACAGGGTCCTCCGAGCAGTACTTC
- | TRBJ2-2 | TRBD2 | TRBV4-1 | CASSQGTGTSGTGELFF | TGCGCCAGCAGCCAAGGAACCGGGACTAGCGGCACCGGGGAGCTGTTTTTT
large | TRBJ2-7 | TRBD2 | TRBV10-3 | CASVPGGFGSYEQYF | TGTGCCTCTGTCCCGGGGGGGTTTGGCTCCTACGAGCAGTACTTC
- | TRBJ2-3 | TRBD2 | TRBV6-1 | CASSLAGGPADTQYF | TGTGCCAGCAGTCTAGCGGGGGGGCCCGCAGATACGCAGTATTTT
- | TRBJ1-1 | - | TRBV5-1 | CASSLTGTRNTEAFF | TGCGCCAGCAGCTTGACTGGGACCCGGAACACTGAAGCTTTCTTT
few | TRBJ2-3 | - | TRBV2 | CASSERPGLRDTQYF | TGTGCCAGCAGTGAACGACCGGGACTCCGAGATACGCAGTATTTT
few | TRBJ1-5 | TRBD1 | TRBV6-1 | CASSPGQGFNQPQHF | TGTGCCAGCAGTCCCGGACAGGGATTCAATCAGCCCCAGCATTTT
few | TRBJ2-7 | - | TRBV6-2/TRBV6-3 | CASSYAAGTQDEQYF | TGTGCCAGCAGTTACGCCGCCGGGACACAGGATGAGCAGTACTTC
few | TRBJ1-1 | - | TRBV6-5 | CASSYGGSNTEAFF | TGTGCCAGCAGTTATGGGGGGTCGAACACTGAAGCTTTCTTT
many | TRBJ2-3 | TRBD1 | TRBV5-1 | CASSRGTGLTTDTQYF | TGCGCCAGCAGCCGCGGGACAGGTCTTACCACAGATACGCAGTATTTT
- | TRBJ2-3 | - | TRBV5-1 | CASSLVSTDTQYF | TGCGCCAGCAGCTTAGTGAGCACAGATACGCAGTATTTT
- | TRBJ2-3 | TRBD2 | TRBV11-2 | CASSSRTSGRTDTQYF | TGTGCCAGCAGCTCTCGGACTAGCGGGCGCACAGATACGCAGTATTTT
few | TRBJ1-1 | - | TRBV2 | CASRRDDPEAFF | TGTGCCAGCAGGAGGGACGATCCTGAAGCTTTCTTT
few | TRBJ1-6 | - | TRBV2 | CASIAKGRYNSPLHF | TGTGCCAGCATCGCCAAGGGACGGTATAATTCACCCCTCCACTTT
- | TRBJ2-1 | - | TRBV6-1 | CASSSSGADEQFF | TGTGCCAGCAGTAGCTCGGGGGCCGATGAGCAGTTCTTC
- | TRBJ2-3 | TRBD2 | TRBV28 | CASSLLAGGTDTQYF | TGTGCCAGCAGTTTATTAGCGGGAGGTACAGATACGCAGTATTTT
once | TRBJ2-5 | TRBD1 | TRBV5-6 | CASSLTPGSADREETQYF | TGTGCCAGCAGCTTGACTCCCGGTAGCGCGGACAGGGAAGAGACCCAGTACTTC
- | TRBJ2-7 | - | TRBV15 | CATSRGGVTYEQYF | TGTGCCACCAGCAGAGGGGGTGTAACCTACGAGCAGTACTTC
- | TRBJ1-2 | - | TRBV20-1 | CSAIGGGAANYGYTF | TGCAGTGCTATAGGAGGAGGAGCAGCTAACTATGGCTACACCTTC
- | TRBJ1-1 | - | TRBV12-3/TRBV12-4 | CASSLAGRENTEAFF | TGTGCCAGCAGTTTAGCGGGACGGGAGAACACTGAAGCTTTCTTT
- | TRBJ2-7 | TRBD1 | TRBV28 | CASTRTGPYEQYF | TGTGCCAGCACTAGGACAGGGCCCTACGAGCAGTACTTC
- | TRBJ2-7 | - | TRBV5-1 | CASSLSRARTYEQYF | TGCGCCAGCAGCTTGTCCAGGGCGCGGACCTACGAGCAGTACTTC
- | TRBJ2-1 | - | TRBV12-3/TRBV12-4 | CASRRTIGNEQFF | TGTGCCAGCAGACGGACCATCGGCAATGAGCAGTTCTTC